The 6 T cell receptor beta chains below were found in one sample sequenced in a study of T cell responses to AZD1222 COVID-19 vaccine. TCRdb's copy holds only in-frame clones and misses some; the assay was immunoSEQ multiplex PCR. The repertoire holds 60,000 to 65,000 clones, with roughly 89% as singletons. Sample: peripheral blood, taken on day 0 of AZD1222 vaccination. The receptors stem from an adult in good health.

V and J are TRBV1 and TRBJ1-4; TRBD1 was called by the table and not checked on the DNA. TRBV1 is a listed pseudogene. The CDR3 length is 16 residues. The CDR3 reads CTSSHPRTGDREKLFF. The CDR3 nucleotides are TGCACCAGCAGCCACCCCAGGACAGGGGATAGGGAAAAACTGTTTTTT.

The chain combines TRBV2 with TRBJ1-3, with D possibly being TRBD1 (5 bases). Germline values: CDR1 SNHLY, CDR2 FYNNEI. V lost 8 bases and J 2 bases, leaving 16 bases between the germline ends. The CDR3 contains 15 residues. CDR3 bases: TGTGCCAGCCCCCGGTTGCAGGGTACTGGAAACACCATATATTTT. Residues: CASPRLQGTGNTIYF.

The chain carries TRBV11-2 and TRBJ2-3; TRBD2 agrees at 9 bases. V gave up 3 bases and J gave up 5 bases; unmatched junction bases: 12. The germline gives CDR1 SGHAT, CDR2 FQNNGV. The CDR3 runs to 17 residues. Written as DNA, the CDR3 is TGTGCCAGCAGCTTTACCGGGCTAGCGGGGAAGAGAGATACGCAGTATTTT. It encodes CASSFTGLAGKRDTQYF. The variable domain in full, with the rest retrieved from reference TRBV11-2 and TRBJ2-3, is EAGVAQSPRYKIIEKRQSVAFWCNPISGHATLYWYQQILGQGPKLLIQFQNNGVVDDSQLPKDRFSAERLKGVDSTLKIQPAKLEDSAVYLCASSFTGLAGKRDTQYFGPGTRLTVL.

This clone ranks as medium-sized (0.01 to 0.1%). The chain couples TRBV4-3 to TRBJ1-6; no clear D. Looked up from germline, CDR1 is LGHNA and CDR2 is YSLEER. This CDR3 has 16 residues. Trimming took 0 bases from V and 6 from J, leaving 12 bases between them. CDR3 loop: CASSQDSKVGNSPLHF. CDR3 DNA sequence: TGCGCCAGCAGCCAAGATTCGAAAGTTGGTAATTCACCCCTCCACTTT.

The chain is built from TRBV19 and TRBJ1-1; 8 nucleotides agree with TRBD1. Losses at the gene ends were 5 bases for V and 4 bases for J; bases not matched to a gene: 3. In germline, CDR1 is LNHDA, CDR2 SQIVND (reference sequence). The CDR3 has 13 amino acids. CDR3 DNA: TGTGCCAGTAGTGTTACAGGGGGCACTGAAGCTTTCTTT. The encoded protein is CASSVTGGTEAFF.

This clone showed up just a few times. This chain's CDR3 is CASSLYSRDGELFF. For the CDR3, the DNA is TGTGCCAGCAGCTTATACTCTCGCGACGGGGAGCTGTTTTTT. This chain joins TRBV7-2 and TRBJ2-2; D unresolved. Germline lookup yields CDR1 SGHTA and CDR2 FQGNSA. The CDR3 contains 14 residues. Trimming cost V 2 bases and J 7 bases, with 11 bases left between them.